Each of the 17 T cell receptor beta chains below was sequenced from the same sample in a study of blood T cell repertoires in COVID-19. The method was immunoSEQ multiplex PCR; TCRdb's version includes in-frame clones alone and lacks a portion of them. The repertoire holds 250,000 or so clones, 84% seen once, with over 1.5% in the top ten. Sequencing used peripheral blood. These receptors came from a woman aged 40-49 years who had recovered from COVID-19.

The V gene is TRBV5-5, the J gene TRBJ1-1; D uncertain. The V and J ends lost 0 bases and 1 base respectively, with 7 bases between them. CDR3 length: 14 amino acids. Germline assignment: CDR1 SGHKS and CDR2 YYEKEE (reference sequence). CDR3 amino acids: CASSLGTENTEAFF. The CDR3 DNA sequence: TGTGCCAGCAGCTTGGGTACAGAGAACACTGAAGCTTTCTTT.

The CDR3 reads CASSIQGNTEAFF. CDR3 nucleotide sequence: TGTGCCAGCAGCATTCAGGGGAACACTGAAGCTTTCTTT. This chain connects TRBV11-3 to TRBJ1-1, with a possible D match to TRBD1 (5 bases). V shed 5 bases and J shed 1 base, with 8 bases lying between them. CDR3 size: 13 residues. CDR1 is SGHNT and CDR2 is YENEEA in the germline V gene. The full variable domain, in which reference TRBV11-3 and TRBJ1-1 provide the parts outside the CDR3, is EAGVVQSPRYKIIEKKQPVAFWCNPISGHNTLYWYLQNLGQGPELLIRYENEEAVDDSQLPKDRFSAERLKGVDSTLKIQPAELGDSAVYLCASSIQGNTEAFFGQGTRLTVV.

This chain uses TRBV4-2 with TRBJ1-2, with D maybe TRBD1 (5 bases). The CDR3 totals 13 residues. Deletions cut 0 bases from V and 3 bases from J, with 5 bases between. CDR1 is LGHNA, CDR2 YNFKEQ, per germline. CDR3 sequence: CASSQDRDYGYTF. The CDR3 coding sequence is TGTGCCAGCAGCCAAGACAGGGACTATGGCTACACCTTC.

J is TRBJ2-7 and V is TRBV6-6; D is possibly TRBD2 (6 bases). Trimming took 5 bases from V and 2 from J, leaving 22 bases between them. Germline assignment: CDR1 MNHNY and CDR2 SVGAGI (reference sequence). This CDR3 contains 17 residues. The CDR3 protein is CASSPTLGGGFAYEQYF. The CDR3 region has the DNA TGTGCCAGCAGTCCCACGCTCGGGGGAGGATTTGCCTACGAGCAGTACTTC.

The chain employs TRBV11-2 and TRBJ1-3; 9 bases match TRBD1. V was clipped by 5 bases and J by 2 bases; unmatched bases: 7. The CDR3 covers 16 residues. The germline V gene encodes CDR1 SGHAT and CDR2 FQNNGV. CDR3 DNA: TGTGCCAGCAGCCCTCAAACAGGGGGCACTGGAAACACCATATATTTT. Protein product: CASSPQTGGTGNTIYF.

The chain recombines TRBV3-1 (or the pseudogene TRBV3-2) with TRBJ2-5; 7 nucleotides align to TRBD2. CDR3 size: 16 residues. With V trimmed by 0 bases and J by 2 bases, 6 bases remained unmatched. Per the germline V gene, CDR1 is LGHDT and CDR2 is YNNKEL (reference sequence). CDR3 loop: CASSQEGGGGQETQYF. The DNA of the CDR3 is TGTGCCAGCAGCCAAGAAGGCGGGGGTGGGCAAGAGACCCAGTACTTC.

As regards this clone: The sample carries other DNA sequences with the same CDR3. The CDR3 here is CATSDLRQGNTGELFF. The CDR3 DNA is TGTGCCACCAGTGATTTGCGGCAGGGGAACACCGGGGAGCTGTTTTTT. The genes are TRBV24-1 and TRBJ2-2; the D gene is possibly TRBD1 (5 bases). Germline CDR1 KGHDR, CDR2 SFDVKD. The CDR3 covers 16 residues. Trimming removed 0 bases from V and 1 base from J, with 8 bases in between.

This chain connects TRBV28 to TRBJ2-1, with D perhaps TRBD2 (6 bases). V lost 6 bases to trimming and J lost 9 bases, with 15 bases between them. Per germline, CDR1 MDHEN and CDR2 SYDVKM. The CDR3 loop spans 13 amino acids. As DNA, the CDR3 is TGTGCCAGCAGGTCGGGACTGCAAGGTGAGCAGTTCTTC. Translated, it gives CASRSGLQGEQFF.

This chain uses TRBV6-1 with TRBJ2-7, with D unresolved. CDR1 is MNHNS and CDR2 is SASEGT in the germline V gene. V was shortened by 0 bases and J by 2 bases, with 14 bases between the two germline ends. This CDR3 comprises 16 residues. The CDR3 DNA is TGTGCCAGCAGTGAAGCGCGGTATCTCTCGGCCTACGAGCAGTACTTC. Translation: CASSEARYLSAYEQYF.

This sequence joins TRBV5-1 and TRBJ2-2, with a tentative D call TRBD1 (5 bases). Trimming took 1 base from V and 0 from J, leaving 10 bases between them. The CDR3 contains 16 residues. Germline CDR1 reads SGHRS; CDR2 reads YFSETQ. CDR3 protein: CASSLSLTANTGELFF. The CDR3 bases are TGCGCCAGCAGCTTGAGTCTGACAGCGAACACCGGGGAGCTGTTTTTT.

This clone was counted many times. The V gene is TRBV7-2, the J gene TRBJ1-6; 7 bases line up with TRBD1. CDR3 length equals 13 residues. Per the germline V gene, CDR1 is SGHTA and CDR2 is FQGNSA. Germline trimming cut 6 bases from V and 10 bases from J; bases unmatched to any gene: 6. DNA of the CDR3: TGTGCCAGCAGTTATACAGGGGAATCACCCCTCCACTTT. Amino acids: CASSYTGESPLHF.

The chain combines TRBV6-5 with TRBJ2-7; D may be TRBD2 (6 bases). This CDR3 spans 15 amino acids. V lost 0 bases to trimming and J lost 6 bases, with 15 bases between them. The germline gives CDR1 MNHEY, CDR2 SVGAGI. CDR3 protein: CASSYSTVGGGEQYF. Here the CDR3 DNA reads TGTGCCAGCAGTTACTCGACGGTGGGAGGAGGCGAGCAGTACTTC.

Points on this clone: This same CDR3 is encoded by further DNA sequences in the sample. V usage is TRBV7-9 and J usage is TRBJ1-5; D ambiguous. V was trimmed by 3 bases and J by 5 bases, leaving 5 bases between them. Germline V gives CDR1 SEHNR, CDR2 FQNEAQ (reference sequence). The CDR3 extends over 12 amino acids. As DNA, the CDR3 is TGTGCCAGCAGCTTTCCGGATCAGCCCCAGCATTTT. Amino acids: CASSFPDQPQHF.

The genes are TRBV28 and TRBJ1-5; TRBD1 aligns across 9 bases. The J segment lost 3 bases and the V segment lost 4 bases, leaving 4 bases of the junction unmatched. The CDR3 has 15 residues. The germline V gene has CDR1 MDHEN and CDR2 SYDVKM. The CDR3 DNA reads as TGTGCCAGCAGTTCCGGGACAGGGCCCAATCAGCCCCAGCATTTT. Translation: CASSSGTGPNQPQHF.

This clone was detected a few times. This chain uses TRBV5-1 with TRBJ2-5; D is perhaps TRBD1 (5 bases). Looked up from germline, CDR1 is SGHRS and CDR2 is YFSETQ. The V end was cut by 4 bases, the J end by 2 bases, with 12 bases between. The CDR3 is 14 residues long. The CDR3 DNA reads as TGCGCCAGCAGCCCAGGACATCCGCAAGAGACCCAGTACTTC. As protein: CASSPGHPQETQYF.

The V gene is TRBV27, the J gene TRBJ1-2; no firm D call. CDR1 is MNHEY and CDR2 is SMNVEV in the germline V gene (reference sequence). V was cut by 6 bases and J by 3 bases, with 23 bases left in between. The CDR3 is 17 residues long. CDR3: CASSRSVRTSADYGYTF. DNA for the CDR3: TGTGCCAGCAGCCGATCGGTAAGGACTTCGGCGGACTATGGCTACACCTTC.

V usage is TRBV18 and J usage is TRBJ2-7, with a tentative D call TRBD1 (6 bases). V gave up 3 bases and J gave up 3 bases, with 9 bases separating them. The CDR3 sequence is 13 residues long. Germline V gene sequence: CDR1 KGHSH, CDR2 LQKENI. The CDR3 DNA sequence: TGTGCCAGCTCACCCGAGGGGGTCTACGAGCAGTACTTC. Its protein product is CASSPEGVYEQYF.